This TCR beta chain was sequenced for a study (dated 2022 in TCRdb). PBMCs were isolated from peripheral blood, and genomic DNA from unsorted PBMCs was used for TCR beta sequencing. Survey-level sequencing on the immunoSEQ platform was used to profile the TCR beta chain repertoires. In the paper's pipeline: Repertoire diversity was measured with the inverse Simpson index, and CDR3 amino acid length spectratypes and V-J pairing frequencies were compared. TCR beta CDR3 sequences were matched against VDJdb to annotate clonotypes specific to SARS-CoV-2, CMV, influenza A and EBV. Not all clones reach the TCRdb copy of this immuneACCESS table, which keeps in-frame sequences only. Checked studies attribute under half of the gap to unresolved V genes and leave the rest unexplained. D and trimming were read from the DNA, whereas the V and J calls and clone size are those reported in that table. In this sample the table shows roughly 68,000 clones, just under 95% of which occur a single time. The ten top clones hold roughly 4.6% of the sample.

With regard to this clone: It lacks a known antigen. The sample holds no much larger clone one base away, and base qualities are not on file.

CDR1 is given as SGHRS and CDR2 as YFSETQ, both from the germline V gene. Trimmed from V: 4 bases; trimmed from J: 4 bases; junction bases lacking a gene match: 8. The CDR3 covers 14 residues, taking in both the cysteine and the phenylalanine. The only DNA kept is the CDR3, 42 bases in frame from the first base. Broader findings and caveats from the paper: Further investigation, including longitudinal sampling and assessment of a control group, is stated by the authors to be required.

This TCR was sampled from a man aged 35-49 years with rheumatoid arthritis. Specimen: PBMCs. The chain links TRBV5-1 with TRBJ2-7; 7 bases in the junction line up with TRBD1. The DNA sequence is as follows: TGCGCCAGCAGCCCCGGGACAGCCCTATACGAGCAGTACTTC. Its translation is CASSPGTALYEQYF.